This T cell receptor (beta chain) stems from a study of vaccination and CD4 T cells after COVID-19. Across the whole study: The makeup of the convalescents was six males and four females, two of them Hispanic.

The sample's treatment: roughly 11-day PBMC culture with coronavirus spike peptide pools or control peptides (ViraFEST assay). It was on days 3 and 7 that half the medium was replaced with fresh IL-2 medium. The Oncomine TCR Beta short-read assay sequenced DNA from cultured CD4+ T cells. TCRdb re-analysed the PCR reads in MiXCR, keeping a single row per CDR3 protein. Of about 17,000 distinct CDR3 sequences in the sample, almost 40% were seen once. As for this clonotype: The antigen is undetermined.

The receptor was derived from a human donor who had recovered from COVID-19. The material sequenced was CD4+ T cells from blood, cultured in vitro.

The CDR3 DNA is TGTGCCAGCAGTTTATTAAACGGAGCGGGGGTTTCACCCCTCCACTTT. Encoded protein: CASSLLNGAGVSPLHF. The genes are TRBV28 and TRBJ1-6; tentatively, D is TRBD1 (5 bases). CDR3 length: 16 residues. CDR1 is MDHEN and CDR2 is SYDVKM in the germline V gene. Trimming stripped 1 base from V and 9 bases from J, with 16 bases between.